A selection of T cell receptor beta chains follows, all from one sample in a study of blood T cell repertoires in COVID-19. Some clones are missing from TCRdb's copy, which holds only in-frame ones; the method was immunoSEQ multiplex PCR. The sample consists of roughly 230,000 clones, roughly 81% of them appearing once. The specimen sequenced was peripheral blood. These receptors all stem from a man in his forties or fifties with acute or convalescent COVID-19. Each CDR3 is given with its conserved first and last residue. D genes are given only for firm matches. Rows give clone size only sometimes, using once, few, many, or a class for an expanded clone.

clone_size: NA; d_call: NA; v_call: TRBV5-1; j_call: TRBJ1-1; cdr3_aa: CASRREDKGEAFF; cdr3_nt: TGCGCCAGCAGGCGGGAAGACAAGGGTGAAGCTTTCTTT
clone_size: NA; d_call: NA; v_call: TRBV19; j_call: TRBJ2-1; cdr3_aa: CASSIDRRSYNEQFF; cdr3_nt: TGTGCCAGTAGCATCGACAGACGCTCCTACAATGAGCAGTTCTTC
clone_size: NA; d_call: TRBD1; v_call: TRBV2; j_call: TRBJ1-2; cdr3_aa: CASIGDREGGYTF; cdr3_nt: TGTGCCAGCATAGGAGACAGGGAAGGTGGCTACACCTTC
clone_size: NA; d_call: NA; v_call: TRBV5-4; j_call: TRBJ2-2; cdr3_aa: CASSSPGELFF; cdr3_nt: TGTGCCAGCAGCAGCCCCGGGGAGCTGTTTTTT
clone_size: NA; d_call: NA; v_call: TRBV4-2; j_call: TRBJ1-3; cdr3_aa: CASSQVTVGFSGNTIYF; cdr3_nt: TGTGCCAGCAGCCAAGTCACAGTAGGATTCTCTGGAAACACCATATATTTT
clone_size: NA; d_call: NA; v_call: TRBV5-1; j_call: TRBJ2-2; cdr3_aa: CASSLESVGELFF; cdr3_nt: TGCGCCAGCAGCTTGGAGAGCGTCGGGGAGCTGTTTTTT
clone_size: NA; d_call: TRBD1; v_call: TRBV6-5; j_call: TRBJ1-1; cdr3_aa: CASRPGGVWDTEAFF; cdr3_nt: TGTGCCAGCAGACCAGGGGGCGTATGGGACACTGAAGCTTTCTTT
clone_size: NA; d_call: NA; v_call: TRBV6-4; j_call: TRBJ1-3; cdr3_aa: CASSDLRVGRGVGNTIYF; cdr3_nt: TGTGCCAGCAGTGACCTAAGGGTCGGCAGGGGAGTTGGAAACACCATATATTTT
clone_size: NA; d_call: NA; v_call: TRBV5-1; j_call: TRBJ2-7; cdr3_aa: CASSLASGNQYEQYF; cdr3_nt: TGCGCCAGCAGCTTGGCGTCAGGGAATCAGTACGAGCAGTACTTC
clone_size: NA; d_call: TRBD2; v_call: TRBV29-1; j_call: TRBJ2-1; cdr3_aa: CSVGETSGYNEQFF; cdr3_nt: TGCAGCGTTGGAGAGACTAGCGGTTACAATGAGCAGTTCTTC
clone_size: NA; d_call: NA; v_call: TRBV3-1/TRBV3-2; j_call: TRBJ2-1; cdr3_aa: CASSHGVNEQFF; cdr3_nt: TGTGCCAGCAGCCACGGGGTTAATGAGCAGTTCTTC
clone_size: NA; d_call: NA; v_call: TRBV12-3/TRBV12-4; j_call: TRBJ1-5; cdr3_aa: CASQGGKQPQHF; cdr3_nt: TGTGCCAGCCAGGGAGGGAAACAGCCCCAGCATTTT
clone_size: few; d_call: TRBD2; v_call: TRBV14; j_call: TRBJ2-1; cdr3_aa: CASSQELRTSGGIYNEQFF; cdr3_nt: TGTGCCAGCAGCCAGGAACTCCGGACTAGCGGGGGGATCTACAATGAGCAGTTCTTC
clone_size: NA; d_call: NA; v_call: TRBV9; j_call: TRBJ1-2; cdr3_aa: CASSPRGGLNYGYTF; cdr3_nt: TGTGCCAGCAGCCCCCGAGGCGGACTTAACTATGGCTACACCTTC
clone_size: NA; d_call: TRBD2; v_call: TRBV14; j_call: TRBJ2-3; cdr3_aa: CASSQVRGGADTQYF; cdr3_nt: TGTGCCAGCAGCCAAGTTCGGGGGGGAGCAGATACGCAGTATTTT
clone_size: NA; d_call: TRBD2; v_call: TRBV5-1; j_call: TRBJ2-5; cdr3_aa: CASSLRTSGGGFQETQYF; cdr3_nt: TGCGCCAGCAGCTTACGGACTAGCGGGGGAGGATTCCAAGAGACCCAGTACTTC
clone_size: NA; d_call: TRBD1; v_call: TRBV5-6; j_call: TRBJ1-4; cdr3_aa: CASSLDQGVVSEKLFF; cdr3_nt: TGTGCCAGCAGCTTGGACCAGGGGGTAGTCTCTGAAAAACTGTTTTTT
clone_size: few; d_call: TRBD1; v_call: TRBV25-1; j_call: TRBJ1-1; cdr3_aa: CASRTGGGTEAFF; cdr3_nt: TGTGCCAGCAGAACAGGGGGCGGAACTGAAGCTTTCTTT
clone_size: NA; d_call: TRBD1; v_call: TRBV10-3; j_call: TRBJ1-5; cdr3_aa: CAIRDRGDQPQHF; cdr3_nt: TGTGCCATCAGGGACAGGGGGGATCAGCCCCAGCATTTT
clone_size: NA; d_call: TRBD1; v_call: TRBV4-1; j_call: TRBJ2-5; cdr3_aa: CASSQTGGRETQYF; cdr3_nt: TGCGCCAGCAGCCAGACAGGGGGCAGGGAGACCCAGTACTTC
clone_size: once; d_call: NA; v_call: TRBV5-8; j_call: TRBJ1-5; cdr3_aa: CASSSGEYSNQPQHF; cdr3_nt: TGTGCCAGCAGCTCCGGGGAATATAGCAATCAGCCCCAGCATTTT
clone_size: NA; d_call: NA; v_call: TRBV19; j_call: TRBJ2-2; cdr3_aa: CASSEQGLVTGELFF; cdr3_nt: TGTGCCAGTAGTGAACAGGGTTTGGTCACCGGGGAGCTGTTTTTT
clone_size: NA; d_call: TRBD1; v_call: TRBV6-2/TRBV6-3; j_call: TRBJ2-7; cdr3_aa: CASSIPRDRGYEQYF; cdr3_nt: TGTGCCAGCAGTATTCCCCGGGACAGGGGGTACGAGCAGTACTTC
clone_size: once; d_call: NA; v_call: TRBV6-6; j_call: TRBJ2-1; cdr3_aa: CASSPKGGGAYNEQFF; cdr3_nt: TGTGCCAGCAGCCCTAAGGGGGGGGGAGCCTACAATGAGCAGTTCTTC
clone_size: once; d_call: TRBD1; v_call: TRBV5-4; j_call: TRBJ1-1; cdr3_aa: CASSSGDRYAFF; cdr3_nt: TGTGCCAGCAGCTCGGGGGACAGGTATGCTTTCTTT
clone_size: NA; d_call: TRBD1; v_call: TRBV2; j_call: TRBJ1-1; cdr3_aa: CASSRQGANSGTEAFF; cdr3_nt: TGTGCCAGCTCGCGACAGGGGGCAAATTCCGGCACTGAAGCTTTCTTT
clone_size: NA; d_call: NA; v_call: TRBV30; j_call: TRBJ1-2; cdr3_aa: CAWSEVTAKANYGYTF; cdr3_nt: TGTGCCTGGAGTGAAGTGACAGCCAAAGCTAACTATGGCTACACCTTC
clone_size: once; d_call: TRBD2; v_call: TRBV7-3; j_call: TRBJ2-1; cdr3_aa: CASSPFRLAGGPWHEQFF; cdr3_nt: TGTGCCAGCAGCCCTTTTAGACTAGCGGGGGGGCCTTGGCATGAGCAGTTCTTC
clone_size: NA; d_call: NA; v_call: TRBV6-1; j_call: TRBJ1-5; cdr3_aa: CASSEARLGRSNQPQHF; cdr3_nt: TGTGCCAGCAGTGAAGCACGCCTAGGGAGAAGCAATCAGCCCCAGCATTTT
clone_size: NA; d_call: TRBD1; v_call: TRBV19; j_call: TRBJ1-2; cdr3_aa: CASSGRGRLGYTF; cdr3_nt: TGTGCCAGTAGTGGAAGGGGGCGATTAGGCTACACCTTC
clone_size: NA; d_call: NA; v_call: TRBV12-3/TRBV12-4; j_call: TRBJ2-2; cdr3_aa: CASSPRYTGELFF; cdr3_nt: TGTGCCAGCAGCCCTAGGTACACCGGGGAGCTGTTTTTT
clone_size: NA; d_call: NA; v_call: TRBV5-1; j_call: TRBJ1-5; cdr3_aa: CASSLGGDGNQPQHF; cdr3_nt: TGCGCCAGCAGCCTCGGGGGGGATGGGAATCAGCCCCAGCATTTT
clone_size: NA; d_call: NA; v_call: TRBV9; j_call: TRBJ2-5; cdr3_aa: CASSVADGGTQYF; cdr3_nt: TGTGCCAGCAGCGTAGCAGACGGAGGGACCCAGTACTTC
clone_size: NA; d_call: NA; v_call: TRBV10-2; j_call: TRBJ1-1; cdr3_aa: CASSEFRFMNTEAFF; cdr3_nt: TGCGCCAGCAGTGAATTTAGATTTATGAACACTGAAGCTTTCTTT
clone_size: NA; d_call: NA; v_call: TRBV3-1/TRBV3-2; j_call: TRBJ1-6; cdr3_aa: CASSGGRNSPLHF; cdr3_nt: TGTGCCAGCTCGGGGGGAAGGAATTCACCCCTCCACTTT
clone_size: few; d_call: NA; v_call: TRBV9; j_call: TRBJ1-1; cdr3_aa: CASSLYEGSTEAFF; cdr3_nt: TGTGCCAGCAGCCTCTACGAGGGAAGCACTGAAGCTTTCTTT
clone_size: NA; d_call: NA; v_call: TRBV2; j_call: TRBJ2-3; cdr3_aa: CASSEYMQGTDTQYF; cdr3_nt: TGTGCCAGCAGTGAATATATGCAGGGAACAGATACGCAGTATTTT
clone_size: NA; d_call: TRBD1; v_call: TRBV6-5; j_call: TRBJ1-1; cdr3_aa: CASSSQGGTEAFF; cdr3_nt: TGTGCCAGCAGTTCACAGGGGGGCACTGAAGCTTTCTTT
clone_size: NA; d_call: NA; v_call: TRBV2; j_call: TRBJ1-2; cdr3_aa: CASSGGDKGSGYTF; cdr3_nt: TGTGCCAGCAGTGGTGGGGACAAAGGGTCTGGCTACACCTTC
clone_size: NA; d_call: NA; v_call: TRBV5-5; j_call: TRBJ2-1; cdr3_aa: CASSLRDYNEQFF; cdr3_nt: TGTGCCAGCAGCCTCCGGGACTACAATGAGCAGTTCTTC
clone_size: NA; d_call: NA; v_call: TRBV7-8; j_call: TRBJ1-5; cdr3_aa: CASSPTTGQPQHF; cdr3_nt: TGTGCCAGCAGCCCTACTACGGGTCAGCCCCAGCATTTT
clone_size: once; d_call: TRBD1; v_call: TRBV2; j_call: TRBJ2-1; cdr3_aa: CASSRRGQGSNEQFF; cdr3_nt: TGTGCCAGCAGTCGCCGGGGACAGGGGAGTAATGAGCAGTTCTTC
clone_size: NA; d_call: TRBD1; v_call: TRBV7-9; j_call: TRBJ2-5; cdr3_aa: CASSQGVSSVETQYF; cdr3_nt: TGTGCCAGCAGCCAGGGGGTTAGCTCTGTAGAGACCCAGTACTTC
clone_size: NA; d_call: NA; v_call: TRBV29-1; j_call: TRBJ1-1; cdr3_aa: CSVWAGLNTEAFF; cdr3_nt: TGCAGCGTGTGGGCAGGTTTGAACACTGAAGCTTTCTTT
clone_size: NA; d_call: TRBD2; v_call: TRBV5-6; j_call: TRBJ2-5; cdr3_aa: CASSSWTSGALQETQYF; cdr3_nt: TGTGCCAGCAGCTCTTGGACTAGCGGGGCCCTCCAAGAGACCCAGTACTTC
clone_size: NA; d_call: TRBD2; v_call: TRBV6-6; j_call: TRBJ2-5; cdr3_aa: CASRTSGGQETQYF; cdr3_nt: TGTGCCAGCAGGACTAGCGGGGGACAAGAGACCCAGTACTTC